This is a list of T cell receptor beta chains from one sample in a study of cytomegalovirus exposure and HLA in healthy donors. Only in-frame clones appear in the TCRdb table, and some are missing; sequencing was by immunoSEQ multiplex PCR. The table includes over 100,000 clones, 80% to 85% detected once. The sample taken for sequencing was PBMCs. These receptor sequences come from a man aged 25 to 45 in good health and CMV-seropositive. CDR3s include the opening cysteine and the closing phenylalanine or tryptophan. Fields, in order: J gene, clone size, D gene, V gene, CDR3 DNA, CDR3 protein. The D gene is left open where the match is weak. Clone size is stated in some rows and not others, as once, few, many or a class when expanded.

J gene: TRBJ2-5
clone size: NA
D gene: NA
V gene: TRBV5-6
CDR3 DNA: TGTGCCAGCAGCCAAACAGGGTCAGAGACCCAGTACTTC
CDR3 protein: CASSQTGSETQYF

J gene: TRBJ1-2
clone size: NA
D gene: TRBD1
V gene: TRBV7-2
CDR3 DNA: TGTGCCAGCAGCCCGGGACAGGGAAACTATGGCTACACCTTC
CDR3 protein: CASSPGQGNYGYTF

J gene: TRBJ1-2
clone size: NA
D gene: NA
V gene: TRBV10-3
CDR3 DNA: TGTGCCATCAGTGAGTCGACAGGATTCCTCTATGGCTACACCTTC
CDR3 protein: CAISESTGFLYGYTF

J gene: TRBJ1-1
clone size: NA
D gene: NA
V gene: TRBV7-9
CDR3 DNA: TGTGCCAGCACCCAAATAACTTCCACTGAAGCTTTCTTT
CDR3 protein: CASTQITSTEAFF

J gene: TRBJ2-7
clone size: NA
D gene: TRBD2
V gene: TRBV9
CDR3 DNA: TGTGCCAGCAGCGGACGCGAGCGGGGGGGGTACGAGCAGTACTTC
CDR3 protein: CASSGRERGGYEQYF

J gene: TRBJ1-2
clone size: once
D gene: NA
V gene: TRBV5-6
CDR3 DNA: TGTGCCAGCGGCCTCACACCGGACAGCAACTATGGCTACACCTTC
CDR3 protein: CASGLTPDSNYGYTF

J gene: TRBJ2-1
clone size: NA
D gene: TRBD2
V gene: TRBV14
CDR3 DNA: TGTGCCAGCAGCCGAAGTGTGGGACTAGCGTACTACAATGAGCAGTTCTTC
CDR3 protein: CASSRSVGLAYYNEQFF

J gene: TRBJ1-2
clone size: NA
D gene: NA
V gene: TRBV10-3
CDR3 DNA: TGTGCCATCAGTGACAGGAACTATGGCTACACCTTC
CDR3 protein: CAISDRNYGYTF

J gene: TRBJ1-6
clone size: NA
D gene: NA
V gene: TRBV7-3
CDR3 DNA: TGTGCCAGCAGCTTAAGGCAGGGTACACCCCTCCACTTT
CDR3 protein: CASSLRQGTPLHF

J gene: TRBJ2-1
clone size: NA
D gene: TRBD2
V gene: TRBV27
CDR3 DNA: TGTGCCAGCAGTTTGGTGGCGGGGGGCCCCTACAATGAGCAGTTCTTC
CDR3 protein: CASSLVAGGPYNEQFF

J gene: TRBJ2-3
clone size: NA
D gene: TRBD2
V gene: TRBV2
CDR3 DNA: TGTGCCAGCACCAAGGGACTAGCGGGGGCGGATACGCAGTATTTT
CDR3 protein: CASTKGLAGADTQYF

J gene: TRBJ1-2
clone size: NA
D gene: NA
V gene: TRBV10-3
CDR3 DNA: TGTGCCATCAGTGAGAAGGGGGGGAACTATGGCTACACCTTC
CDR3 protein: CAISEKGGNYGYTF

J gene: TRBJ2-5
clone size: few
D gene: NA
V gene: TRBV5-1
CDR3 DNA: TGCGCCAGCAGCCAACAAGAGACCCAGTACTTC
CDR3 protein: CASSQQETQYF